The entry below describes one TCR delta chain. This clone was counted a few times. It has no known antigen specificity. This DNA's translation and the protein TCRdb lists, from a much larger clone, do not match at residue 23, likely due to a read error; the protein shown is translated from the DNA. Preparation of the library involved multiplex PCR. This sample was sequenced with an Illumina MiSeq. From each sorted gammadelta T cell sample, both TCR gamma (TRG) and TCR delta (TRD) chains were sequenced. The published analysis was carried out like this. Repertoire analyses included clonotype tree plots, accumulated frequency of the top 20 clonotypes, diversity index (DI) and D75 metrics. TCRdb reran clone calling on the public reads with CATT; rows sharing one DNA sequence were then combined. The V and J calls, along with clone size, are taken from TCRdb and not from the paper's own processing. The sample includes 70,000 to 95,000 delta-chain clones, with over 1.3% observed a single time. Clones ranked in the top ten supply around 8.1% of the sample.

Vgamma9/Vdelta2+ and Vdelta2-negative gammadelta T cell populations were flow-sorted from peripheral blood mononuclear cells for bulk TCR repertoire analysis. This sample was taken from a study of γδ T cells in repeated Plasmodium falciparum infection (dated by TCRdb to the early 2020s). Background for the entire study: Malian children exposed to intense seasonal malaria transmission were enrolled in the natural-infection arm and compared with Australian children matched for age and gender. Malian gammadelta TCR repertoires were analysed cross-sectionally in periods with no transmission and longitudinally across episodes of acute febrile malaria. Four controlled human malaria infections were administered to about five malaria-naive U.S. adults over approximately 600 days by bites from P. falciparum NF54-infected Anopheles stephensi mosquitoes. The study examined how repeated Plasmodium falciparum infection shapes the human gammadelta T cell repertoire, using natural infection in Mali and controlled human malaria infection. Samples were collected from controlled-infection subjects at baseline, immediately before selected infections, and 21 days after each infection. Paper-wide results and their limitations: A highly stable polyclonal repertoire over time and infection, with many inter-individual overlapping TCRgamma sequences, was shown by Vgamma9/Vdelta2+ TCR repertoires. Generalizability was limited because the Malian cohort was drawn from a small rural village of predominantly one ethnic group. Compared with the repertoires of Australian children, the Vdelta2-negative gammadelta TCR repertoires of Malian children appeared more clonally expanded, less diverse and less shared. Analysis of inter-individual variability in gammadelta T cell responses was limited by the small size of the controlled-infection cohort. In Vdelta2-negative gammadelta TCR repertoires, which were largely Vdelta1+, repeated controlled infections appeared to drive waves of new clonotype selection.

From a lookup of the germline V gene, CDR1 and CDR2 are TSWWSYY and QGS. The cysteine opens and the phenylalanine closes a CDR3 of 25 amino acids. Solely the CDR3 DNA is kept, with 75 bases framed from the first base. The clonotype was recovered from a pool of human donors (malaria-infected and uninfected, not separated). The V gene was identified as TRDV1, while no J gene was called; TRDD3 reflects the table's D call only, with no check against the DNA. The specimen sequenced was gamma-delta T cells from blood. The CDR3 region: CALGVRPSFHFYWGIPSLLIDKPIF. The sequence in DNA is TGTGCTCTTGGGGTCCGGCCTTCCTTCCATTTTTACTGGGGGATTCCTTCCCTTTTGATCGATAAACCCATCTTT.